Presented here are 22 T cell receptor beta chains from one specimen sequenced in a study of cytomegalovirus exposure and HLA in healthy donors. 60 Vbeta and 13 Jbeta primers were used in PCR. Data came from immunoSEQ multiplex PCR; TCRdb stores just in-frame clones and leaves some out. The data contain some 160,000 clones, roughly 10% of them singletons. Material: PBMCs. The receptors derive from a male donor in good health and CMV-seronegative.

This clone appeared a few times. The J gene is TRBJ2-2, the V gene TRBV25-1; 9 bases fit TRBD2. The J segment lost 2 bases and the V segment lost 5 bases, leaving 3 bases of the junction unmatched. This CDR3 is built from 15 residues. Germline V gene sequence: CDR1 MGHDK, CDR2 SYGVNS. The CDR3 reads CASSLAGVNTGELFF. For the CDR3, the DNA is TGTGCCAGCAGTTTAGCGGGAGTAAACACCGGGGAGCTGTTTTTT.

This clone was picked up a small number of times. This chain links TRBV18 with TRBJ1-1; TRBD1 is a possible D gene (5 bases). This CDR3 is built from 13 residues. From germline, CDR1 is KGHSH and CDR2 LQKENI. V was pared by 3 bases and J by 7 bases, with 12 bases between. The CDR3, as DNA: TGTGCCAGCTCACCGCTAGGACAACATGAAGCTTTCTTT. Amino acid sequence: CASSPLGQHEAFF.

The chain links TRBV9 to TRBJ2-5; 8 positions agree with TRBD1. V shed 0 bases and J 5 bases; nucleotides not matched to a gene: 6. From germline, CDR1 is SGDLS and CDR2 YYNGEE. This CDR3 has 15 residues. This CDR3 reads CASSVGQGSIETQYF. The CDR3 DNA follows: TGTGCCAGCAGCGTAGGACAGGGGAGCATCGAGACCCAGTACTTC. Combining the CDR3 with reference TRBV9 and TRBJ2-5 gives the whole variable domain DSGVTQTPKHLITATGQRVTLRCSPRSGDLSVYWYQQSLDQGLQFLIQYYNGEERAKGNILERFSAQQFPDLHSELNLSSLELGDSALYFCASSVGQGSIETQYFGPGTRLLVL.

The chain carries TRBV5-1 and TRBJ2-1; 16 bases agree with TRBD2. The germline V gene encodes CDR1 SGHRS and CDR2 YFSETQ. The CDR3 has 19 amino acids. The V segment lost 2 bases and the J segment 5 bases; nucleotides outside the gene matches: 10. The CDR3 nucleotides are TGCGCCAGCAGCTTACCAAGGGGACTAGCGGGAGGGCCTAACAATGAGCAGTTCTTC. It yields the protein CASSLPRGLAGGPNNEQFF.

The sample holds a few counts of this clone. The chain carries TRBV30 and TRBJ1-1, with 8 positions matching TRBD1. V lost 3 bases to trimming and J lost 6 bases; unmatched junction nucleotides: 6. CDR3 size: 13 residues. CDR1 GTSNPN and CDR2 SVGIG come from the germline V gene (reference sequence). CDR3 DNA sequence: TGTGCCTGGAGGACTCCAGGGGGCTCTGAAGCTTTCTTT. This codes for CAWRTPGGSEAFF.

The chain combines TRBV5-1 with TRBJ1-5, with D perhaps TRBD1 (5 bases). This CDR3 comprises 15 residues. CDR1 SGHRS and CDR2 YFSETQ come from the germline V gene. V was clipped by 0 bases and J by 5 bases, with 12 bases between them. The CDR3, as DNA: TGCGCCAGCAGCTTGGAGGGGAACGCCCATCAGCCCCAGCATTTT. Protein sequence: CASSLEGNAHQPQHF.

The chain joins TRBV29-1 to TRBJ2-5; 9 bases line up with TRBD1. V shed 2 bases and J 4 bases; nucleotides not matched to a gene: 2. This CDR3 has 13 residues. Germline V gene data show CDR1 as SQVTM and CDR2 as ANQGSEA. The CDR3, as DNA: TGCAGCGTTGAACGGGGACAGGGAGAGACCCAGTACTTC. Protein sequence: CSVERGQGETQYF.

This sequence joins TRBV27 and TRBJ1-2, with 12 bases fitting TRBD1. The length of the CDR3 is 16 residues. J lost 4 bases, V lost 2 bases, and 5 bases had no gene match. CDR1 and CDR2 (germline): MNHEY, SMNVEV (reference sequence). CDR3 in DNA: TGTGCCAGCAGTTTACGGGACAGGGGGCATGTCTATGGCTACACCTTC. Translated: CASSLRDRGHVYGYTF.

This clone was observed a few times. V and J are TRBV15 and TRBJ1-1; possible D gene TRBD1, 6 bases. CDR3 length equals 14 residues. V lost 3 bases, J lost 10 bases, and 18 bases lay in between. Germline loops: CDR1 LNHNV, CDR2 YYDKDF (reference sequence). This CDR3 reads CATSRPTQGEVAFF. The CDR3 region has the DNA TGTGCCACCAGCAGGCCCACACAGGGAGAGGTAGCTTTCTTT.

This clone was seen a few times. V and J are TRBV6-5 and TRBJ2-2, with 7 bases identical to TRBD1. Germline lookup yields CDR1 MNHEY and CDR2 SVGAGI. CDR3 length: 14 amino acids. Germline trimming cut 6 bases from V and 4 bases from J; bases unmatched to any gene: 5. The CDR3 DNA reads as TGTGCCAGCAGACTAGACAGGGCCACCGGGGAGCTGTTTTTT. Amino acids: CASRLDRATGELFF.

This clone was detected only a few times. The J gene is TRBJ2-3, the V gene TRBV28; D uncertain. V was trimmed by 5 bases and J by 3 bases, leaving 12 bases between them. The germline V gene has CDR1 MDHEN and CDR2 SYDVKM. The CDR3 covers 14 residues. CDR3 DNA sequence: TGTGCCAGCAGTCCCCCGTACGGGACAGATACGCAGTATTTT. The encoded protein is CASSPPYGTDTQYF.

The chain links TRBV2 to TRBJ2-3; TRBD1 matches 8 bases. CDR1 SNHLY and CDR2 FYNNEI come from the germline V gene. The trim removed 5 bases at V and 6 bases at J, leaving 13 bases unmatched. This CDR3 comprises 16 residues. CDR3 amino acids: CASSSARAGGLDTQYF. In DNA form, the CDR3 reads TGTGCCAGCAGTTCTGCTCGGGCAGGGGGCCTGGATACGCAGTATTTT.

The chain couples TRBV5-1 to TRBJ2-6, with D tentatively TRBD1 (5 bases). The V end lost 2 bases, the J end lost 0 bases, and 9 bases lay between the germline ends. Germline CDR1 reads SGHRS; CDR2 reads YFSETQ. The length of the CDR3 is 16 residues. Written as DNA, the CDR3 is TGCGCCAGCAGCTTCAAGGGGTACTCTGGGGCCAACGTCCTGACTTTC. It yields the protein CASSFKGYSGANVLTF.

V and J are TRBV10-3 and TRBJ2-3, with 9 nucleotides matching TRBD2. Germline loops: CDR1 ENHRY, CDR2 SYGVKD. There are 16 residues in the CDR3. Trimming took 4 bases from V and 2 from J; bases not matched to a gene: 7. CDR3 in amino acids: CAISVGSGGTTDTQYF. CDR3 DNA: TGTGCCATCAGTGTGGGGAGCGGGGGGACCACAGATACGCAGTATTTT.

The chain is built from TRBV9 and TRBJ1-2; D not certain. The CDR3 is 14 residues long. Between the trimmed V and J ends, which lost 4 bases and 0 bases, there was a span of 10 bases. Germline V gives CDR1 SGDLS, CDR2 YYNGEE. The CDR3 here is CASSQAWANYGYTF. The CDR3 region has the DNA TGTGCCAGCAGCCAGGCTTGGGCTAACTATGGCTACACCTTC.

V gene TRBV19 combines with J gene TRBJ1-1, with D possibly being TRBD1 (5 bases). Germline V lookup: CDR1 LNHDA, CDR2 SQIVND (reference sequence). The CDR3 is 14 residues long. The ends were cut back, 3 bases at V and 0 bases at J, with 8 bases in the middle. The CDR3 sequence: CASSMQGLNTEAFF. In DNA, the CDR3 is TGTGCCAGTAGTATGCAGGGCCTGAACACTGAAGCTTTCTTT.

The gene calls are TRBV4-2 and TRBJ2-7; the D is unclear. Deletions cut 0 bases from V and 3 bases from J, with 15 bases between. CDR1 LGHNA and CDR2 YNFKEQ come from the germline V gene. The CDR3 contains 16 residues. In DNA form, the CDR3 reads TGTGCCAGCAGCCAAGATAAGAGTTCGGAGTACTACGAGCAGTACTTC. This sequence encodes CASSQDKSSEYYEQYF.

The sample holds a few counts of this clone. The gene calls are TRBV5-1 and TRBJ2-3; D call uncertain. V was trimmed by 0 bases and J by 4 bases, leaving 6 bases between them. Germline loops: CDR1 SGHRS, CDR2 YFSETQ. This CDR3 spans 13 amino acids. CDR3 sequence: CASSLGVSDTQYF. The CDR3 DNA follows: TGCGCCAGCAGCTTGGGTGTATCAGATACGCAGTATTTT.

This clone was found a few times. The chain is built from TRBV11-2 and TRBJ2-5; D is perhaps TRBD2 (6 bases). The CDR3 totals 15 residues. The V end lost 5 bases, the J end lost 6 bases, and 19 bases lay between the germline ends. From germline, CDR1 is SGHAT and CDR2 FQNNGV. The CDR3 coding sequence is TGTGCCAGCAGCGCATTTCGAGGGACTCTCAAGACCCAGTACTTC. Translation gives CASSAFRGTLKTQYF.

The table lists this clone with a few counts. V usage is TRBV2 and J usage is TRBJ1-1; D possibly corresponds to TRBD1 (5 bases). The CDR3 length is 11 residues. The V and J ends lost 6 bases and 10 bases respectively, with 12 bases between them. CDR1 and CDR2 (germline): SNHLY, FYNNEI. This CDR3 is CASRSLGGAFF. CDR3 nucleotide sequence: TGTGCCAGCAGGTCCCTCGGGGGAGCTTTCTTT.

The chain couples TRBV4-2 to TRBJ2-7, with D unresolved. V dropped 6 bases and J dropped 4 bases, with 19 bases sitting between them. The CDR3 spans 15 residues. Germline-derived CDR1 and CDR2 are LGHNA and YNFKEQ. For the CDR3, the DNA is TGTGCCAGCAGATCCACTGGGTCCCGGGTATACGAGCAGTACTTC. It is translated as CASRSTGSRVYEQYF.

This chain connects TRBV6-5 to TRBJ1-1; TRBD1 might be the D (5 bases). This CDR3 region has 14 residues. V was pared by 4 bases and J by 8 bases, with 17 bases between. CDR1 is MNHEY, CDR2 SVGAGI, per germline. The CDR3 sequence is CASSSLTGHMEAFF. The CDR3 nucleotides are TGTGCCAGCAGTTCCCTCACAGGACACATGGAAGCTTTCTTT.